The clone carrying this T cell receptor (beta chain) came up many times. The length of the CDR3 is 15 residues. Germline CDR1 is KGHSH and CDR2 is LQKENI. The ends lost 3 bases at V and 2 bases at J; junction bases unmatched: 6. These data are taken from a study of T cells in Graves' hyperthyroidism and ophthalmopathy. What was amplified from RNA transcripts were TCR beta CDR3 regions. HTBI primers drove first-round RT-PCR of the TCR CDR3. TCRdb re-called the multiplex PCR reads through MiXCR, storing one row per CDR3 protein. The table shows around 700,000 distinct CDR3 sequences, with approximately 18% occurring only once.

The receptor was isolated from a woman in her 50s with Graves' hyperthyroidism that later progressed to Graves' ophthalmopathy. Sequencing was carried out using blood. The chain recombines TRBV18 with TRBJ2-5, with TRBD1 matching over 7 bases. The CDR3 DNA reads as TGTGCCAGCTCACCCCCCGGGACAGTACAAGAGACCCAGTACTTC. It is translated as CASSPPGTVQETQYF.